These T cell receptor beta chains were read from a single sample in a study of blood T cell repertoires in COVID-19. Only in-frame clones appear in the TCRdb table, and some are missing; sequencing was by immunoSEQ multiplex PCR. The sample carries around 250,000 clones, 86% recorded once. The sequencing input was peripheral blood. Every receptor here comes from a man older than 75 with acute or convalescent COVID-19. Each CDR3 is given with its conserved first and last residue. D genes are given only for firm matches. Not all rows give a size; the values are once, few, many and, for expanded clones, a class.

V: TRBV5-1
J: TRBJ2-5
D: TRBD1
size: NA
DNA: TGCGCCAGCAGCTTATCGACAGGGGTTGGTGAGACCCAGTACTTC
CDR3: CASSLSTGVGETQYF

V: TRBV7-8
J: TRBJ2-1
D: TRBD1
size: NA
DNA: TGTGCCAGCAGCGGAAGACAGGGTACGGGGTATGAGCAGTTCTTC
CDR3: CASSGRQGTGYEQFF

V: TRBV4-1
J: TRBJ2-5
D: TRBD2
size: NA
DNA: TGCGCCAGCAGCCGAGTACTAGCGGGAGGTAGGGATCCGGGGACCCAGTACTTC
CDR3: CASSRVLAGGRDPGTQYF

V: TRBV5-6
J: TRBJ1-5
D: NA
size: once
DNA: TGTGCCAGCAGCTTACCAGATCAGCCCCAGCATTTT
CDR3: CASSLPDQPQHF

V: TRBV5-1
J: TRBJ1-1
D: TRBD1
size: NA
DNA: TGCGCCAGCAGCGTACAGGGGTTTGAAGCTTTCTTT
CDR3: CASSVQGFEAFF

V: TRBV7-9
J: TRBJ2-2
D: TRBD2
size: NA
DNA: TGTGCCAGCAGCGAACTAGCGGGGGGGCCGCGCACCGGGGAGCTGTTTTTT
CDR3: CASSELAGGPRTGELFF

V: TRBV3-1/TRBV3-2
J: TRBJ2-1
D: NA
size: NA
DNA: TGTGCCAGCAGCCAAGATGCCCTGGGCCGAGGGGAGCAGTTCTTC
CDR3: CASSQDALGRGEQFF

V: TRBV6-5
J: TRBJ1-1
D: TRBD1
size: NA
DNA: TGTGCCAGCAGTACAGGGGGCCTGAGCACTGAAGCTTTCTTT
CDR3: CASSTGGLSTEAFF

V: TRBV19
J: TRBJ1-6
D: NA
size: once
DNA: TGTGCCAGTAATCCGACAGGCGTCAATTCACCCCTCCACTTT
CDR3: CASNPTGVNSPLHF

V: TRBV7-9
J: TRBJ2-1
D: TRBD1
size: NA
DNA: TGTGCCAGCAGCTCCGGGACAGGGAGCCGCGATGAGCAGTTCTTC
CDR3: CASSSGTGSRDEQFF

V: TRBV6-5
J: TRBJ1-4
D: NA
size: NA
DNA: TGTGCCAGCAGGACACACCTTAGGGAAAAACTGTTTTTT
CDR3: CASRTHLREKLFF

V: TRBV5-5
J: TRBJ1-1
D: NA
size: NA
DNA: TGTGCCAGCAGCTTGGCAGTGAACACTGAAGCTTTCTTT
CDR3: CASSLAVNTEAFF

V: TRBV5-5
J: TRBJ1-5
D: NA
size: NA
DNA: TGTGCCAGCAGCTTGGGGCCGAACAATCAGCCCCAGCATTTT
CDR3: CASSLGPNNQPQHF

V: TRBV19
J: TRBJ1-2
D: TRBD1
size: NA
DNA: TGTGCCAGTAGGGATGGACAGGGTGGCTATGGCTACACCTTC
CDR3: CASRDGQGGYGYTF

V: TRBV6-5
J: TRBJ2-1
D: TRBD2
size: NA
DNA: TGTGCCAGCATTACTAGCGGGATTTTCGGCGATGAGCAGTTCTTC
CDR3: CASITSGIFGDEQFF

V: TRBV3-1/TRBV3-2
J: TRBJ1-5
D: TRBD1
size: once
DNA: TGTGCCAGCAGTGTCAGGGGGAGCAATCAGCCCCAGCATTTT
CDR3: CASSVRGSNQPQHF

V: TRBV6-5
J: TRBJ2-1
D: NA
size: NA
DNA: TGTGCCAGCAGTCCTGCGAGGGAGGTTGTGAATGAGCAGTTCTTC
CDR3: CASSPAREVVNEQFF

V: TRBV15
J: TRBJ1-2
D: TRBD1
size: NA
DNA: TGTGCCACCAGCAGTGGAAACGCCGGGACAGACGGCTACACCTTC
CDR3: CATSSGNAGTDGYTF

V: TRBV5-1
J: TRBJ1-1
D: NA
size: NA
DNA: TGCGCCAGCAGCTTGGAGGGAGCGGGCCGGAGGGCTGAAGCTTTCTTT
CDR3: CASSLEGAGRRAEAFF

V: TRBV6-5
J: TRBJ2-7
D: TRBD1
size: NA
DNA: TGTGCCAGCAGTTACTCGAGACAGGGCTCCTACGAGCAGTACTTC
CDR3: CASSYSRQGSYEQYF

V: TRBV5-1
J: TRBJ2-7
D: TRBD1
size: NA
DNA: TGCGCCAGCAGCTTGGTAGGGACAGGGAACGAGCAGTACTTC
CDR3: CASSLVGTGNEQYF

V: TRBV10-3
J: TRBJ2-7
D: TRBD2
size: NA
DNA: TGTGCCATCAGTCCCACTAGCGGGAGGGACTACGAGCAGTACTTC
CDR3: CAISPTSGRDYEQYF

V: TRBV9
J: TRBJ1-3
D: NA
size: NA
DNA: TGTGCCAGCAGCGTAGGACAGGCCTCTGGAAACACCATATATTTT
CDR3: CASSVGQASGNTIYF

V: TRBV4-1
J: TRBJ1-5
D: TRBD1
size: few
DNA: TGCGCCAGCAGCCCCCTCGGGACAGGGTTTAACTTGAATCAGCCCCAGCATTTT
CDR3: CASSPLGTGFNLNQPQHF

V: TRBV5-1
J: TRBJ1-1
D: NA
size: NA
DNA: TGCGCCAGCAGACAGGGCGCATCGGGGAACACTGAAGCTTTCTTT
CDR3: CASRQGASGNTEAFF

V: TRBV7-9
J: TRBJ2-7
D: TRBD1
size: once
DNA: TGTGCCAGCAGCTCCTCTACAGGGGGCCGTAGGCAGTACTTC
CDR3: CASSSSTGGRRQYF

V: TRBV19
J: TRBJ2-3
D: TRBD2
size: NA
DNA: TGTGCCACCTCGATAGCGGGGACTCCATTCCTAAGCACAGATACGCAGTATTTT
CDR3: CATSIAGTPFLSTDTQYF